Sequencing of this T cell receptor beta chain was carried out in a study of T-cell memory formation after mild COVID-19. This clonotype occurred a few times. TCRdb re-analysed the 5' RACE reads in MiXCR, keeping a single row per CDR3 protein. The data show 300,000 to 400,000 distinct CDR3 sequences, 10% to 15% seen once. V lost 0 bases and J 9 bases, leaving 11 bases between the germline ends. From germline, CDR1 is MGHRA and CDR2 YSYEKL. The CDR3 is made up of 13 amino acids. The clonotype originates from a man between 18 and 35 years old who had mild COVID-19 (a few samples of this study predate the infection). Cell type and time point are not known. The sequenced sample consisted of PBMCs or a T cell subset sorted from them (not recorded which). V gene TRBV4-1 combines with J gene TRBJ1-1; D is uncertain. DNA for the CDR3: TGCGCCAGCAGCCAAGATCATCAGGTACAAGCTTTCTTT. Protein: CASSQDHQVQAFF.